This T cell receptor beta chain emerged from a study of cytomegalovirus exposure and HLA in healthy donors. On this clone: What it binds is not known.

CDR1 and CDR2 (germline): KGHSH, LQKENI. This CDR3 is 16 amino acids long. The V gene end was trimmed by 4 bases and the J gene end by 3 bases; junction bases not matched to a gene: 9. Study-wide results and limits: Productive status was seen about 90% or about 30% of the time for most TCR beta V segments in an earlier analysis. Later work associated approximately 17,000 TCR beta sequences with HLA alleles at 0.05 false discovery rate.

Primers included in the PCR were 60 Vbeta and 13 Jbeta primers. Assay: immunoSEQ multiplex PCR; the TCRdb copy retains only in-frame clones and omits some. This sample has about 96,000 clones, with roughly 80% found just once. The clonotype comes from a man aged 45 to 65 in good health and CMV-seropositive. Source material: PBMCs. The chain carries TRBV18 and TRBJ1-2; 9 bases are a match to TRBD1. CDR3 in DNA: TGTGCCAGCTCACAAATGATGGGGGACAGGGACTATGGCTACACCTTC. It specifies CASSQMMGDRDYGYTF.